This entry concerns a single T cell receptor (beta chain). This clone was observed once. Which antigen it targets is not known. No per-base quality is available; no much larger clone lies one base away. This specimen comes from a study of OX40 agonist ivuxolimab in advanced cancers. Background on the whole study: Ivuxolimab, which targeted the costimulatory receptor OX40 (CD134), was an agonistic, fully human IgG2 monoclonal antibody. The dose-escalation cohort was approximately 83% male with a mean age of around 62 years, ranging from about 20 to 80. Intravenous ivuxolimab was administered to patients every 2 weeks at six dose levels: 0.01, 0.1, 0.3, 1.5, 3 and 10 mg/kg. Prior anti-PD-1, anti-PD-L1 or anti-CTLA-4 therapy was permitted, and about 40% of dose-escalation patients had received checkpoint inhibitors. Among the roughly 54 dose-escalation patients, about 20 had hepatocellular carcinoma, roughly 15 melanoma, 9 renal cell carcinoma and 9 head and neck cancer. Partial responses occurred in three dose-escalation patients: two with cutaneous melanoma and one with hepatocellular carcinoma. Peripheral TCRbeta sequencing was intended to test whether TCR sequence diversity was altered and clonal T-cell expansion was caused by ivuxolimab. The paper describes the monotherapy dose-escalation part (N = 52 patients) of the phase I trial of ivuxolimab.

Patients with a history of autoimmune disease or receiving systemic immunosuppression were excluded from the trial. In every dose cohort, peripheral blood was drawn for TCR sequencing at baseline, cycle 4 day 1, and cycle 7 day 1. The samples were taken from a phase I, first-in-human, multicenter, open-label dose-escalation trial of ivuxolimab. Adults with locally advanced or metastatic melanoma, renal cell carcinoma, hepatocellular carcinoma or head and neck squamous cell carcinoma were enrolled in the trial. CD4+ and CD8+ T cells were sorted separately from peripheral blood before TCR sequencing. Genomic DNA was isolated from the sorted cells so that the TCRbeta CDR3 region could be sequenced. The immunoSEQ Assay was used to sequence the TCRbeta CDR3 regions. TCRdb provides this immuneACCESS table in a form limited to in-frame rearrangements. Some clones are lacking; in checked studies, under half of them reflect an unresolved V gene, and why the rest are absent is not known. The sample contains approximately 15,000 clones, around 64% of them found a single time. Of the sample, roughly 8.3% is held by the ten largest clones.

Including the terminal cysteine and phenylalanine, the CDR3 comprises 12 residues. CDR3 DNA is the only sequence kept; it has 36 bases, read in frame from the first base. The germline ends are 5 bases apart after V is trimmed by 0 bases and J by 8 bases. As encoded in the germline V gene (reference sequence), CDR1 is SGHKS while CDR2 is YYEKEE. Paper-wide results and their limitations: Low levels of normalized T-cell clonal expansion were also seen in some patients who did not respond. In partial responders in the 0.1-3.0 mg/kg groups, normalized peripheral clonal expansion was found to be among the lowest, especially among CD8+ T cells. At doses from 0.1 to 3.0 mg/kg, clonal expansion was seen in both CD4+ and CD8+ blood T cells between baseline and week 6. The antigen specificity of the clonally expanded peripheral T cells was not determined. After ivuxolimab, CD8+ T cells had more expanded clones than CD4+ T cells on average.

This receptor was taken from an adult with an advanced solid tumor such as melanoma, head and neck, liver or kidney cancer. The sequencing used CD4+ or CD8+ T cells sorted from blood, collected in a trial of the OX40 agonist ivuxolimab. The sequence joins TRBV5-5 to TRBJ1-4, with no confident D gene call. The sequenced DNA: TGTGCCAGCAGCTTGGACGGGGAAAAACTGTTTTTT. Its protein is CASSLDGEKLFF.